These 18 T cell receptor beta chains were sequenced from one sample in a study of T cell repertoires in cytomegalovirus infection. One entry per CDR3 protein results from TCRdb running MiXCR on the reads. The sample records 290,000 or so distinct CDR3 sequences, under 30% being singletons. Sequencing was done on a sample of PBMCs. The receptors come from a human donor in good health (CMV status not recorded). Some clones in this sample may be carry-over from other donors' samples.

This clonotype was observed at least ten times. The J gene is TRBJ2-1, the V gene TRBV5-1; TRBD2 matches at 15 bases. The J segment lost 4 bases and the V segment lost 3 bases, leaving 5 bases of the junction unmatched. Looked up from germline, CDR1 is SGHRS and CDR2 is YFSETQ. The CDR3 loop spans 17 amino acids. In DNA, the CDR3 is TGCGCCAGCAGCTGGACTAGCGGGAGGGCGGGATACAATGAGCAGTTCTTC. Amino acids: CASSWTSGRAGYNEQFF. Based on the CDR3 plus reference TRBV5-1 and TRBJ2-1, the full variable domain is KAGVTQTPRYLIKTRGQQVTLSCSPISGHRSVSWYQQTPGQGLQFLFEYFSETQRNKGNFPGRFSGRQFSNSRSEMNVSTLELGDSALYLCASSWTSGRAGYNEQFFGPGTRLTVL.

The V gene is TRBV9, the J gene TRBJ1-3; no definite D call. Trimming removed 0 bases from V and 0 bases from J, with 7 bases in between. In germline, CDR1 is SGDLS, CDR2 YYNGEE. CDR3 length: 15 residues. CDR3 protein: CASSVARTSGNTIYF. The CDR3 nucleotides read TGTGCCAGCAGCGTAGCGAGGACCTCTGGAAACACCATATATTTT.

This sequence joins TRBV2 and TRBJ2-3; TRBD2 matches at 10 bases. V lost 10 bases to trimming and J lost 6 bases; unmatched junction nucleotides: 10. Germline CDR1 is SNHLY and CDR2 is FYNNEI. This CDR3 region has 14 residues. CDR3: CATERLAGVDTQYF. The CDR3 region has the DNA TGTGCCACCGAGCGGCTAGCGGGAGTGGATACGCAGTATTTT.

This clonotype was seen more than once but under ten times. The chain employs TRBV10-3 and TRBJ1-1, with D unresolved. V was pared by 6 bases and J by 2 bases, with 10 bases between. This CDR3 spans 13 amino acids. The germline CDR1 and CDR2 sequences are ENHRY and SYGVKD. This chain's CDR3 is CAIRAGLNTEAFF. In DNA form, the CDR3 reads TGTGCCATCAGGGCCGGCCTCAACACTGAAGCTTTCTTT.

The CDR3 coding sequence is TGTGCCAGCAGCTTGAGGGGGCAGAACGTCGTCCTTCAAGAGACCCAGTACTTC. Translation gives CASSLRGQNVVLQETQYF. The chain is built from TRBV7-8 and TRBJ2-5; 7 bases are a match to TRBD1. The V gene's germline CDR1 is SGHVS and CDR2 FQNEAQ. V trimming: 3 bases; J trimming: 2 bases; junction bases outside the gene matches: 15. This CDR3 has 18 amino acids.

The chain employs TRBV15 and TRBJ2-1; maybe TRBD2 (6 bases). This CDR3 has 16 amino acids. The V end lost 0 bases, the J end lost 3 bases, and 12 bases lay between the germline ends. Germline V gene lookup returns CDR1 LNHNV and CDR2 YYDKDF (reference sequence). The CDR3 region is CATSRDGGTDYNEQFF. The DNA of the CDR3 is TGTGCCACCAGCAGAGATGGGGGGACGGACTACAATGAGCAGTTCTTC.

As to this clonotype: The CDR3 carries no conserved terminal phenylalanine or tryptophan, so it likely arises from a read error. The V call is TRBV12-3 or TRBV12-4, the J call TRBJ2-1, with D maybe TRBD1 (5 bases). This CDR3 comprises 14 residues. V lost 5 bases to trimming and J lost 0 bases, with 8 bases between them. CDR3 sequence reads: CASSGHRSYNEQFS. The CDR3 nucleotides are TGTGCCAGCAGTGGACATCGCTCCTACAATGAGCAGTTCTCC.

There are many counts of this clonotype. The J gene is TRBJ2-1, the V gene TRBV7-2, with D possibly TRBD2 on 5 matching bases. Trimming shortened V by 3 bases and J by 8 bases, and 17 bases separated the two germline ends. Germline CDR1 is SGHTA and CDR2 is FQGNSA. The CDR3 sequence is 15 residues long. DNA of the CDR3: TGTGCCAGCAGCTTTAGGACCGTCGGGAAGGATGAGCAGTTCTTC. It translates to CASSFRTVGKDEQFF.

This chain links TRBV28 with TRBJ1-2; possibly TRBD1 for D (5 bases). This CDR3 comprises 15 residues. V lost 3 bases and J lost 7, with 18 bases in between. Germline loops: CDR1 MDHEN, CDR2 SYDVKM. The CDR3 sequence: CASSFGAADMGGYTF. CDR3 coding DNA: TGTGCCAGCAGTTTTGGTGCGGCGGACATGGGTGGCTACACCTTC.

The chain uses TRBV10-3 and TRBJ2-7; 7 nucleotides match TRBD2. The CDR3 consists of 15 residues. V was clipped by 0 bases and J by 5 bases; unmatched bases: 7. CDR1 is ENHRY and CDR2 is SYGVKD in the germline V gene. DNA for the CDR3: TGTGCCATCAGTGAGTCCCGGACTAGTAGCCACGAGCAGTACTTC. Translation gives CAISESRTSSHEQYF.

The CDR3 DNA sequence: TGTGCCAGCAGCCAAAGCCCGCTCGCCAAAAACATTCAGTACTTC. Translating gives CASSQSPLAKNIQYF. The V gene is TRBV3-1, the J gene TRBJ2-4; D ambiguous. In germline, CDR1 is LGHDT, CDR2 YNNKEL (reference sequence). Trimming stripped 2 bases from V and 1 base from J, with 9 bases between. The CDR3 extends over 15 amino acids. The full variable domain, its missing parts supplied by reference TRBV3-1 and TRBJ2-4, is DTAVSQTPKYLVTQMGNDKSIKCEQNLGHDTMYWYKQDSKKFLKIMFSYNNKELIINETVPNRFSPKSPDKAHLNLHINSLELGDSAVYFCASSQSPLAKNIQYFGAGTRLSVL.

This clonotype was seen only a few times. V is TRBV20-1 and J is TRBJ1-1; D call uncertain. Germline assignment: CDR1 DFQATT and CDR2 SNEGSKA (reference sequence). The CDR3 is 12 residues long. The V end lost 2 bases, the J end lost 2 bases, and 6 bases lay between the germline ends. CDR3 sequence: CSARRRNTEAFF. DNA for the CDR3: TGCAGTGCTAGAAGGAGAAACACTGAAGCTTTCTTT.

The chain has TRBV6-1 and TRBJ2-5, with a tentative D call TRBD2 (6 bases). Germline V gene sequence: CDR1 MNHNS, CDR2 SASEGT. CDR3 size: 14 residues. V was clipped by 7 bases and J by 3 bases, with 15 bases between them. CDR3 in DNA: TGTGCCAGCAAGCGGGCAGAGACAGAAGAGACCCAGTACTTC. Its protein product is CASKRAETEETQYF.

This chain uses TRBV7-9 with TRBJ1-1; possible D gene TRBD1, 5 bases. The CDR3 runs 14 residues. The V gene lost 5 bases and the J gene lost 0 bases, with 10 bases spanning the gap. Looked up from germline, CDR1 is SEHNR and CDR2 is FQNEAQ (reference sequence). The CDR3 here is CASSRGSMNTEAFF. In DNA, the CDR3 is TGTGCCAGCAGCCGGGGGAGTATGAACACTGAAGCTTTCTTT.

The rearrangement joins TRBV28 to TRBJ1-1; TRBD1 might be the D (5 bases). Germline V CDR1 and CDR2: MDHEN, SYDVKM. This CDR3 is built from 13 residues. Trimming cost V 6 bases and J 2 bases, with 10 bases left between them. This CDR3 reads CASRPGQNTEAFF. CDR3 in DNA: TGTGCCAGCAGACCAGGACAAAACACTGAAGCTTTCTTT.

This chain's CDR3 is CSARRGGLDTQYF. CDR3 in DNA: TGCAGTGCTCGACGCGGGGGCCTGGATACGCAGTATTTT. The chain carries TRBV20-1 and TRBJ2-3; tentatively, D is TRBD2 (7 bases). Germline V gives CDR1 DFQATT, CDR2 SNEGSKA (reference sequence). The CDR3 totals 13 residues. Trimming cost V 5 bases and J 6 bases, with 15 bases left between them.

This clonotype showed up many times. The rearrangement joins TRBV7-2 to TRBJ2-7; no firm D call. Germline V lookup: CDR1 SGHTA, CDR2 FQGNSA. Trimming pared 5 bases from V and 6 bases from J, leaving 20 bases between. The CDR3 sequence is 15 residues long. The CDR3 DNA reads TGTGCCAGCAGCCGAAGGATCTTGGGGATGAGCGAGCAGTACTTC. Translated, it gives CASSRRILGMSEQYF.

This clonotype has just a few counts. The gene calls are TRBV4-1 and TRBJ1-5; tentatively, D is TRBD1 (5 bases). The CDR3 extends over 15 amino acids. Germline lookup yields CDR1 MGHRA and CDR2 YSYEKL. Trimming removed 0 bases from V and 6 bases from J, with 12 bases in between. The CDR3 nucleotides read TGCGCCAGCAGCCAAGAAGGTCAGGGTTCTCAGCCCCAGCATTTT. Its translation: CASSQEGQGSQPQHF.